This T cell receptor beta chain was recorded in a study of shared clonotypes between healthy human individuals. This clone was seen ten or more times. There are 15 residues in the CDR3. V was cut by 2 bases and J by 6 bases, with 13 bases left in between. From germline, CDR1 is MNHEY and CDR2 SVGAGI. Repertoires were generated with immunoSEQ multiplex PCR, while TCRdb's copy carries only in-frame clones and drops some. This table has 95,000 to 120,000 clones, 65% to 75% appearing once. The V call is TRBV6-5, the J call TRBJ2-2; possible D gene TRBD2, 5 bases. The receptor was derived from a woman between 25 and 40 years old in good health. Specimen: memory CD8+ T cells sorted from blood. This sample's subset: CD45RO+ cells pooled with CCR7-negative TemRA cells. The CDR3 bases are TGTGCCAGCAGTTACACCTCCCCAGCGGCCGGGGAGCTGTTTTTT. It codes for CASSYTSPAAGELFF.